The 10 T cell receptor beta chains given below trace back to one sample, sequenced in a study of cytomegalovirus exposure and HLA in healthy donors. Use of 60 Vbeta and 13 Jbeta primers characterized the PCR. TCRdb's table, derived via immunoSEQ multiplex PCR, lists solely in-frame clones and lacks some. The table records some 99,000 clones, 76% of them present only once. Material: PBMCs. The receptor set was obtained from a woman between 45 and 65 years old in good health and CMV-seropositive.

The chain links TRBV5-4 to TRBJ1-2; 7 bases fit TRBD1. The V segment lost 4 bases and the J segment 0 bases; nucleotides outside the gene matches: 6. Germline V gives CDR1 SGHNT, CDR2 YYREEE (reference sequence). The CDR3 is 15 residues long. The CDR3 region has the DNA TGTGCCAGCAGCCCCCGGGACAGAGCTAACTATGGCTACACCTTC. Protein sequence: CASSPRDRANYGYTF.

Turning to this clone: This sample includes further DNA sequences coding for the same CDR3. The chain joins TRBV5-1 to TRBJ2-7; 9 bases agree with TRBD1. Germline assignment: CDR1 SGHRS and CDR2 YFSETQ. V shed 3 bases and J 1 base; nucleotides not matched to a gene: 2. This CDR3 region has 14 residues. In nucleotides, the CDR3 is TGCGCCAGCAGCTCCGGGACAGGGTCCTACGAGCAGTACTTC. Translating gives CASSSGTGSYEQYF.

This clone was found once. The V gene is TRBV7-9, the J gene TRBJ1-1, with 7 bases aligning to TRBD1. The CDR3 runs to 12 residues. The trim removed 5 bases at V and 7 bases at J, leaving 4 bases unmatched. Germline V lookup: CDR1 SEHNR, CDR2 FQNEAQ (reference sequence). The CDR3 loop reads CASSEQGIEAFF. DNA for the CDR3: TGTGCCAGCAGCGAACAGGGGATTGAAGCTTTCTTT.

This chain connects TRBV27 to TRBJ2-6, with D possibly TRBD2 on 5 matching bases. With 4 bases removed from V and 2 bases from J, the gap between germline ends came to 9 bases. This CDR3 contains 15 residues. Germline CDR1 MNHEY, CDR2 SMNVEV (reference sequence). CDR3 loop: CASSSPGAGANVLTF. The CDR3, as DNA: TGTGCCAGCAGTTCCCCCGGGGCTGGGGCCAACGTCCTGACTTTC.

The chain carries TRBV25-1 and TRBJ1-1; D possibly corresponds to TRBD1 (5 bases). Trimming took 6 bases from V and 8 from J, leaving 10 bases between them. CDR3 length equals 11 residues. Germline V CDR1 and CDR2: MGHDK, SYGVNS. The DNA of the CDR3 is TGTGCCAGCAGGGGGCCCCTGGAAGCTTTCTTT. It yields the protein CASRGPLEAFF.

The CDR3 nucleotides are TGCGCCAGCAGCCCTGGTGGGACAGGCGGCTATGGCTACACCTTC. Translated, it gives CASSPGGTGGYGYTF. The chain is built from TRBV4-1 and TRBJ1-2; 8 nucleotides agree with TRBD1. This CDR3 comprises 15 residues. Germline V gives CDR1 MGHRA, CDR2 YSYEKL. V shed 4 bases and J 4 bases; nucleotides not matched to a gene: 8.

A word on this clone: One end of the junction fails to match germline, which may point to a read error. V is TRBV7-9 and J is TRBJ2-7, with a possible D match to TRBD2 (5 bases). Germline V gene lookup returns CDR1 SEHNR and CDR2 FQNEAQ (reference sequence). CDR3 length: 16 residues. CDR3 DNA sequence: TGTTCCAGCAGCTCCCAACTAGGAAGGGCCTCCTACGAGCAGTACTTC. This sequence encodes CSSSSQLGRASYEQYF.

The V gene is TRBV7-2, the J gene TRBJ2-1, with 10 nucleotides matching TRBD2. Per the germline V gene, CDR1 is SGHTA and CDR2 is FQGNSA. The V and J ends lost 3 bases and 6 bases, in that order; junction bases with no gene match: 5. The CDR3 covers 15 residues. Here the CDR3 DNA reads TGTGCCAGCAGCTTGAAGCGGGAGGGCCGCAATGAGCAGTTCTTC. The encoded protein is CASSLKREGRNEQFF.

This clone has only one observation. The chain's CDR3 is CAISPMGQGKNEQFF. The CDR3 region has the DNA TGTGCCATCTCTCCCATGGGACAGGGTAAAAATGAGCAGTTCTTC. The chain couples TRBV10-3 to TRBJ2-1, with 9 bases aligning to TRBD1. Germline V lookup: CDR1 ENHRY, CDR2 SYGVKD. J lost 7 bases, V lost 8 bases, and 12 bases had no gene match. This CDR3 comprises 15 residues.

CDR3 DNA: TGTGCCAGCTCAGGACCCGGGACAGGAACCTACGAGCAGTACTTC. It specifies CASSGPGTGTYEQYF. This chain uses TRBV18 with TRBJ2-7, with 8 bases aligning to TRBD1. The CDR3 runs to 15 residues. The V and J ends lost 5 bases and 2 bases, in that order; junction bases with no gene match: 8. Germline loops: CDR1 KGHSH, CDR2 LQKENI. Complete variable domain (other parts from reference TRBV18 and TRBJ2-7): NAGVMQNPRHLVRRRGQEARLRCSPMKGHSHVYWYRQLPEEGLKFMVYLQKENIIDESGMPKERFSAEFPKEGPSILRIQQVVRGDSAAYFCASSGPGTGTYEQYFGPGTRLTVT.